The next 32 T cell receptor beta chains were all read from a single sample in a study of human T cells and chemical hapten exposure. A single record per CDR3 protein comes from TCRdb applying MiXCR to the RACE reads. The sample includes roughly 72,000 distinct CDR3 sequences, about 9.3% seen only once; the top ten take 1.3% to 1.5%. Time point here: patch test 1, 2 weeks after DPC sensitization. The treatment: therapeutic diphenylcyclopropenone sensitization with weekly scalp DPC. Specimen: whole blood, collected in connection with sensitization to the hapten diphenylcyclopropenone (DPC). Every receptor here comes from a woman aged 45-65 years with alopecia areata. Some clones in this sample may be carry-over from other donors' samples.

This clonotype was picked up many times. The chain combines TRBV5-1 with TRBJ1-6, with 7 bases identical to TRBD1. Losses at the gene ends were 3 bases for V and 7 bases for J; bases not matched to a gene: 4. CDR3 length equals 14 residues. Germline CDR1 reads SGHRS; CDR2 reads YFSETQ. In DNA form, the CDR3 reads TGCGCCAGCAGCTACGACAGGGCAAATTCACCCCTCCACTTT. Amino acids: CASSYDRANSPLHF. Based on the CDR3 plus reference TRBV5-1 and TRBJ1-6, the full variable domain is KAGVTQTPRYLIKTRGQQVTLSCSPISGHRSVSWYQQTPGQGLQFLFEYFSETQRNKGNFPGRFSGRQFSNSRSEMNVSTLELGDSALYLCASSYDRANSPLHFGNGTRLTVT.

The V gene is TRBV19, the J gene TRBJ2-7, with 15 bases that match TRBD2. There are 14 residues in the CDR3. With V trimmed by 6 bases and J by 6 bases, 3 bases remained unmatched. Germline assignment: CDR1 LNHDA and CDR2 SQIVND (reference sequence). The CDR3 DNA sequence: TGTGCCAGTAGCGGACTAGCGGGAGGGCGCGAGCAGTACTTC. It specifies CASSGLAGGREQYF. Full variable domain (outside the CDR3, taken from reference TRBV19 and TRBJ2-7): DGGITQSPKYLFRKEGQNVTLSCEQNLNHDAMYWYRQDPGQGLRLIYYSQIVNDFQKGDIAEGYSVSREKKESFPLTVTSAQKNPTAFYLCASSGLAGGREQYFGPGTRLTVT.

The rearrangement links TRBV5-4 to TRBJ2-1; D is possibly TRBD2 (6 bases). Trimming removed 4 bases from V and 6 bases from J, with 11 bases in between. Germline CDR1 is SGHNT and CDR2 is YYREEE (reference sequence). This CDR3 has 13 amino acids. The CDR3 nucleotides are TGTGCCAGCAGCCACAGGACTATCAATGAGCAGTTCTTC. Its protein is CASSHRTINEQFF.

The chain is built from TRBV5-1 and TRBJ2-7; 14 bases fit TRBD2. Germline V gene sequence: CDR1 SGHRS, CDR2 YFSETQ. This CDR3 has 20 residues. V shed 4 bases and J 0 bases; nucleotides not matched to a gene: 15. The CDR3 sequence: CASSTTPWTGTSGSSYEQYF. CDR3 bases: TGCGCCAGCAGCACAACCCCCTGGACCGGGACTAGCGGGAGCTCCTACGAGCAGTACTTC. The full variable domain, its missing parts supplied by reference TRBV5-1 and TRBJ2-7, is KAGVTQTPRYLIKTRGQQVTLSCSPISGHRSVSWYQQTPGQGLQFLFEYFSETQRNKGNFPGRFSGRQFSNSRSEMNVSTLELGDSALYLCASSTTPWTGTSGSSYEQYFGPGTRLTVT.

There are many counts of this clonotype. The chain recombines TRBV7-9 with TRBJ1-2; D is ambiguous. Per the germline V gene, CDR1 is SEHNR and CDR2 is FQNEAQ (reference sequence). The CDR3 is made up of 13 amino acids. V shed 1 base and J shed 3 bases, with 6 bases lying between them. CDR3 sequence reads: CASSLGRDYGYTF. In DNA form, the CDR3 reads TGTGCCAGCAGCTTAGGCCGAGACTATGGCTACACCTTC.

The rearrangement joins TRBV9 to TRBJ2-2, with unresolved D. Per germline, CDR1 SGDLS and CDR2 YYNGEE. The CDR3 has 14 residues. V was trimmed by 6 bases and J by 3 bases, leaving 12 bases between them. The CDR3 sequence: CASTVFGDTGELFF. CDR3 in DNA: TGTGCCAGCACCGTTTTCGGAGACACCGGGGAGCTGTTTTTT.

This clonotype was seen a handful of times. The V and J genes are TRBV29-1 and TRBJ2-2; 14 bases match TRBD2. The length of the CDR3 is 16 residues. Germline loops: CDR1 SQVTM, CDR2 ANQGSEA. V lost 5 bases, J lost 1 base, and 3 bases stayed unmatched. CDR3 nucleotide sequence: TGCAGCGTTACCGGGACTAGCGGGAGGAACACCGGGGAGCTGTTTTTT. Translating it yields CSVTGTSGRNTGELFF.

The table lists this clonotype with a few counts. V usage is TRBV7-2 and J usage is TRBJ2-7; 10 bases align to TRBD2. The CDR3 consists of 15 residues. V was pared by 5 bases and J by 7 bases, with 11 bases of the junction left unmatched. Germline-derived CDR1 and CDR2 are SGHTA and FQGNSA. In DNA, the CDR3 is TGTGCCAGCAGCCCGCGTGGACTAGCGGATGGAGAGCAGTACTTC. Amino acid sequence: CASSPRGLADGEQYF.

In this sample, this clonotype turned up a few times. This chain uses TRBV7-2 with TRBJ2-3; D ambiguous. With 5 bases removed from V and 1 base from J, the gap between germline ends came to 16 bases. This CDR3 comprises 16 residues. CDR1 SGHTA and CDR2 FQGNSA come from the germline V gene. CDR3 sequence: CASSPRIWIGTDTQYF. The CDR3 DNA is TGTGCCAGCAGCCCCCGGATTTGGATAGGCACAGATACGCAGTATTTT. Full variable domain (rest looked up from reference TRBV7-2 and TRBJ2-3): GAGVSQSPSNKVTEKGKDVELRCDPISGHTALYWYRQSLGQGLEFLIYFQGNSAPDKSGLPSDRFSAERTGGSVSTLTIQRTQQEDSAVYLCASSPRIWIGTDTQYFGPGTRLTVL.

This chain joins TRBV28 and TRBJ2-2; D unclear. Germline assignment: CDR1 MDHEN and CDR2 SYDVKM. The CDR3 has 11 residues. V dropped 3 bases and J dropped 13 bases, with 9 bases sitting between them. CDR3 loop: CASSLGRGLFF. The CDR3 region has the DNA TGTGCCAGCAGTTTGGGCAGAGGGCTGTTTTTT. Looking up the rest from reference TRBV28 and TRBJ2-2 gives the full variable domain: DVKVTQSSRYLVKRTGEKVFLECVQDMDHENMFWYRQDPGLGLRLIYFSYDVKMKEKGDIPEGYSVSREKKERFSLILESASTNQTSMYLCASSLGRGLFFGEGSRLTVL.

V is TRBV7-2 and J is TRBJ2-5; 7 nucleotides agree with TRBD1. The germline V gene has CDR1 SGHTA and CDR2 FQGNSA. Germline trimming cut 4 bases from V and 0 bases from J; bases unmatched to any gene: 11. CDR3 length equals 17 residues. The CDR3 nucleotides are TGTGCCAGCAGCTCCGTCGGGACAGCTAGAAACCAAGAGACCCAGTACTTC. It yields the protein CASSSVGTARNQETQYF.

The V and J genes are TRBV29-1 and TRBJ2-7; D may be TRBD2 (6 bases). V dropped 1 base and J dropped 3 bases, with 13 bases sitting between them. The CDR3 sequence is 14 residues long. The V gene's germline CDR1 is SQVTM and CDR2 ANQGSEA. The DNA for the CDR3 is TGCAGCGTTGAAGTTTCGGGGGTTAACTACGAGCAGTACTTC. The encoded protein is CSVEVSGVNYEQYF.

This clonotype was seen a few times. The rearrangement links TRBV5-1 to TRBJ1-1, with TRBD1 matching 8 bases. With 3 bases clipped from V and 2 bases from J, the junction kept 9 bases outside the gene matches. From germline, CDR1 is SGHRS and CDR2 YFSETQ. The CDR3 covers 16 residues. The CDR3 DNA reads as TGCGCCAGCAGCTCCCTACAGGGGGTCCTTAACACTGAAGCTTTCTTT. Translating gives CASSSLQGVLNTEAFF.

This clonotype showed up many times. The DNA of the CDR3 is TGCGCCAGCAGCGGGGAGGGGGCCTCGAACACTGAAGCTTTCTTT. Translation gives CASSGEGASNTEAFF. V gene TRBV5-1 combines with J gene TRBJ1-1, with 7 bases that match TRBD1. V was pared by 4 bases and J by 1 base, with 7 bases of the junction left unmatched. This CDR3 is 15 amino acids long. Germline values: CDR1 SGHRS, CDR2 YFSETQ.

V and J are TRBV6-2 or TRBV6-3 and TRBJ2-3; 8 positions match TRBD2. Germline V gene lookup returns CDR1 MNHEY and CDR2 SVGEGT. Trimming cost V 5 bases and J 6 bases; bases outside gene matches: 1. The CDR3 consists of 12 residues. This chain's CDR3 is CASSPSGDTQYF. DNA for the CDR3: TGTGCCAGCAGTCCTAGCGGGGATACGCAGTATTTT.

This chain links TRBV7-3 with TRBJ2-7; weak D call: TRBD2 (6 bases). Trimming removed 2 bases at V and 0 bases at J, with 11 bases between. CDR3 length equals 15 residues. CDR1 is SGHTA and CDR2 is FQGTGA in the germline V gene. CDR3 amino acids: CASSLYPGDSYEQYF. The CDR3 bases are TGTGCCAGCAGCTTATATCCGGGGGACTCCTACGAGCAGTACTTC. The full variable domain, in which reference TRBV7-3 and TRBJ2-7 provide the parts outside the CDR3, is GAGVSQTPSNKVTEKGKYVELRCDPISGHTALYWYRQSLGQGPEFLIYFQGTGAADDSGLPNDRFFAVRPEGSVSTLKIQRTERGDSAVYLCASSLYPGDSYEQYFGPGTRLTVT.

This clonotype was detected a few times. The chain joins TRBV2 to TRBJ1-2; D gene ambiguous. This CDR3 region has 16 residues. The V end was cut by 0 bases, the J end by 0 bases, with 11 bases between. The germline CDR1 and CDR2 sequences are SNHLY and FYNNEI. The CDR3 DNA reads TGTGCCAGCAGTGAAGCGCGGACCGCTACTAACTATGGCTACACCTTC. It translates to CASSEARTATNYGYTF.

This clonotype has only a few counts. V is TRBV9 and J is TRBJ2-3; D gene unclear. Germline lookup yields CDR1 SGDLS and CDR2 YYNGEE. V gave up 0 bases and J gave up 3 bases, with 2 bases separating them. The CDR3 is 12 amino acids. The CDR3 loop reads CASSVATDTQYF. DNA for the CDR3: TGTGCCAGCAGCGTAGCTACAGATACGCAGTATTTT. The full variable domain, its missing parts supplied by reference TRBV9 and TRBJ2-3, is DSGVTQTPKHLITATGQRVTLRCSPRSGDLSVYWYQQSLDQGLQFLIQYYNGEERAKGNILERFSAQQFPDLHSELNLSSLELGDSALYFCASSVATDTQYFGPGTRLTVL.

This clonotype was counted between two and nine times. The V gene is TRBV10-3, the J gene TRBJ2-1; 14 nucleotides align to TRBD2. The germline CDR1 and CDR2 sequences are ENHRY and SYGVKD. V was pared by 3 bases and J by 10 bases, with 5 bases of the junction left unmatched. The CDR3 is 15 residues long. The DNA for the CDR3 is TGTGCCATCAGTGACGGGACTAGCGGGAGAATGGAGCAGTTCTTC. Its protein is CAISDGTSGRMEQFF.

This clonotype turned up a few times. The V call is TRBV5-6, the J call TRBJ2-7, with D maybe TRBD1 (5 bases). Germline CDR1 reads SGHDT; CDR2 reads YYEEEE. This CDR3 spans 13 amino acids. Trimming shortened V by 5 bases and J by 4 bases, and 13 bases separated the two germline ends. The CDR3 is CASRTVSEYEQYF. CDR3 bases: TGTGCCAGCAGGACAGTCTCCGAGTACGAGCAGTACTTC. Filled out from reference TRBV5-6 and TRBJ2-7, the complete variable domain reads DAGVTQSPTHLIKTRGQQVTLRCSPKSGHDTVSWYQQALGQGPQFIFQYYEEEERQRGNFPDRFSGHQFPNYSSELNVNALLLGDSALYLCASRTVSEYEQYFGPGTRLTVT.

The chain joins TRBV7-6 to TRBJ2-5; TRBD2 matches at 15 bases. CDR3 length equals 17 residues. The V and J ends lost 2 bases and 5 bases, in that order; junction bases with no gene match: 6. CDR1 and CDR2 (germline): SGHVS, FNYEAQ. The CDR3 DNA sequence: TGTGCCAGCAGCTTACTAGGACTAGCGGGAGGGAAGGAGACCCAGTACTTC. Protein product: CASSLLGLAGGKETQYF. The complete variable domain, with remaining parts taken from reference TRBV7-6 and TRBJ2-5, reads GAGVSQSPRYKVTKRGQDVALRCDPISGHVSLYWYRQALGQGPEFLTYFNYEAQQDKSGLPNDRFSAERPEGSISTLTIQRTEQRDSAMYRCASSLLGLAGGKETQYFGPGTRLLVL.

The sample holds one count of this clonotype. V gene TRBV28 combines with J gene TRBJ1-2; TRBD1 is a possible D gene (6 bases). Trimming took 7 bases from V and 0 from J, leaving 18 bases between them. Germline CDR1 and CDR2: MDHEN and SYDVKM. This CDR3 comprises 16 residues. The CDR3 DNA follows: TGTGCCAGCACCCTGGCAGCGACAGGAGCTAACTATGGCTACACCTTC. Protein product: CASTLAATGANYGYTF.

The chain couples TRBV5-1 to TRBJ2-3; D perhaps matches TRBD1 (6 bases). CDR3 length: 16 residues. The germline V and J ends were trimmed by 4 bases and 6 bases, with 21 bases remaining between them. CDR1 SGHRS and CDR2 YFSETQ come from the germline V gene. CDR3 in amino acids: CASSAPETGTGDTQYF. The DNA of the CDR3 is TGCGCCAGCAGCGCCCCCGAGACAGGAACAGGCGATACGCAGTATTTT.

V is TRBV6-5 and J is TRBJ2-7; D perhaps matches TRBD1 (5 bases). This CDR3 has 14 amino acids. Germline V gene lookup returns CDR1 MNHEY and CDR2 SVGAGI. Deletions cut 8 bases from V and 1 base from J, with 15 bases between. The CDR3 is CASRRGTGSYEQYF. For the CDR3, the DNA is TGTGCCAGCCGAAGAGGAACAGGATCCTACGAGCAGTACTTC.

This clonotype was seen repeatedly, ten times or more. The chain is built from TRBV6-5 and TRBJ1-1; D not resolved. The length of the CDR3 is 12 residues. The germline CDR1 and CDR2 sequences are MNHEY and SVGAGI. V lost 4 bases and J 8 bases, leaving 11 bases between the germline ends. The CDR3 nucleotides read TGTGCCAGCAGTTCCCGTTTGGGCGAAGCTTTCTTT. Its protein is CASSSRLGEAFF.

V usage is TRBV29-1 and J usage is TRBJ2-3, with D perhaps TRBD1 (7 bases). Germline CDR1 reads SQVTM; CDR2 reads ANQGSEA. The CDR3 has 14 residues. Trimming stripped 5 bases from V and 3 bases from J, with 15 bases between. This chain's CDR3 is CSVTGEVRTDTQYF. The CDR3, as DNA: TGCAGCGTTACAGGGGAGGTTAGGACAGATACGCAGTATTTT.

This chain uses TRBV27 with TRBJ2-7; TRBD1 aligns across 8 bases. CDR1 is MNHEY, CDR2 SMNVEV, per germline (reference sequence). The CDR3 is made up of 14 amino acids. V dropped 6 bases and J dropped 6; count of bases not matched to a gene: 10. CDR3 sequence (DNA): TGTGCCAGCAGGGAGGACAGGGTTGTTGGCGAGCAGTACTTC. Translated, it gives CASREDRVVGEQYF.

This rearrangement joins TRBV11-3 to TRBJ2-5, with a possible D match to TRBD2 (6 bases). This CDR3 is built from 13 residues. The ends were cut back, 5 bases at V and 5 bases at J, with 12 bases in the middle. The germline gives CDR1 SGHNT, CDR2 YENEEA. CDR3 sequence (DNA): TGTGCCAGCAGCGTCCGGGACTCCGAGACCCAGTACTTC. It yields the protein CASSVRDSETQYF.

A few counts support this clonotype. This chain uses TRBV20-1 with TRBJ2-1; D may be TRBD1 or TRBD2 (5 bases each). Per the germline V gene, CDR1 is DFQATT and CDR2 is SNEGSKA (reference sequence). Trimming stripped 4 bases from V and 0 bases from J, with 13 bases between. This CDR3 has 15 amino acids. The CDR3 region is CSATGSVSSYNEQFF. CDR3 DNA sequence: TGCAGTGCTACAGGGAGCGTTAGCTCCTACAATGAGCAGTTCTTC.

This clonotype showed up many times. The chain couples TRBV5-1 to TRBJ2-7; the D is unclear. This CDR3 comprises 13 residues. Deletions cut 0 bases from V and 3 bases from J, with 7 bases between. The germline CDR1 and CDR2 sequences are SGHRS and YFSETQ. For the CDR3, the DNA is TGCGCCAGCAGCTTGGGCCTAGGCTACGAGCAGTACTTC. This translates into CASSLGLGYEQYF.

The rearrangement uses TRBV6-2 or TRBV6-3 and TRBJ2-3; no clear D. Trimming left V 5 bases short and J 4 bases short, with 4 bases between. This CDR3 spans 11 amino acids. Germline loops: CDR1 MNHEY, CDR2 SVGEGT. The CDR3 sequence is CASSKADTQYF. The CDR3 DNA follows: TGTGCCAGCAGTAAGGCAGATACGCAGTATTTT.

This clonotype was recorded a few times. The genes are TRBV30 and TRBJ2-7; D uncertain. The CDR3 is 14 residues long. Germline V gives CDR1 GTSNPN, CDR2 SVGIG (reference sequence). Deletions cut 1 base from V and 5 bases from J, with 15 bases between. For the CDR3, the DNA is TGTGCCTGGAGTGAACAGCTGGGGTCCCACGAGCAGTACTTC. It encodes CAWSEQLGSHEQYF.